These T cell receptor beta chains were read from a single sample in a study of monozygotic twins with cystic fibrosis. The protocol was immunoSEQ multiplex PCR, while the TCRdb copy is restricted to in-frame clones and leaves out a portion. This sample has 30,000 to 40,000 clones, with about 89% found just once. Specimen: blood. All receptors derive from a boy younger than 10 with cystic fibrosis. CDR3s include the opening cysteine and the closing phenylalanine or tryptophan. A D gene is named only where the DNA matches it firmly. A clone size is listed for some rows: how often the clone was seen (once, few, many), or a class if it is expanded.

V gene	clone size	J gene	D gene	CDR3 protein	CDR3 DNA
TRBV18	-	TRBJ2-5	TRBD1	CASSPGTEETQYF	TGTGCCAGCTCACCTGGGACAGAAGAGACCCAGTACTTC
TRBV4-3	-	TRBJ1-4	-	CASSQGGAELFF	TGCGCCAGCAGCCAAGGGGGCGCAGAACTGTTTTTT
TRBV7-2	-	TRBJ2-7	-	CASSLARDTPIYEQYF	TGTGCCAGCAGCTTAGCAAGGGACACCCCTATCTACGAGCAGTACTTC
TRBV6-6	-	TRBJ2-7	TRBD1	CASSYLGQHYEQYF	TGTGCCAGCAGTTACTTGGGACAGCATTACGAGCAGTACTTC
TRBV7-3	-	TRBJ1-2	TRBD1	CASSLSGGGKDGYTF	TGTGCCAGCAGCTTAAGTGGAGGGGGCAAGGATGGCTACACCTTC
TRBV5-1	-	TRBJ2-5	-	CASSLVGLIQETQYF	TGCGCCAGCAGCTTGGTTGGACTCATACAAGAGACCCAGTACTTC
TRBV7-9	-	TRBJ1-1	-	CASSRPGVTEAFF	TGTGCCAGCAGCAGACCAGGGGTTACTGAAGCTTTCTTT
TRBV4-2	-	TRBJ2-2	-	CASSPWQGSNTGELFF	TGTGCCAGCAGCCCCTGGCAGGGGTCGAACACCGGGGAGCTGTTTTTT
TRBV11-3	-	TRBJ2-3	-	CASSPAGPGTDTQYF	TGTGCCAGCAGCCCAGCAGGGCCCGGCACAGATACGCAGTATTTT
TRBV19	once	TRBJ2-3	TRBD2	CASSIWTSGGASTDTQYF	TGTGCCAGTAGTATTTGGACTAGCGGGGGGGCTTCCACAGATACGCAGTATTTT
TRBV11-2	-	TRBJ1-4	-	CASSWAGYNEKLFF	TGTGCCAGCAGCTGGGCAGGTTACAATGAAAAACTGTTTTTT
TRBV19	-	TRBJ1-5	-	CASSIRKAGPQHF	TGTGCCAGTAGTATAAGGAAGGCCGGGCCCCAGCATTTT
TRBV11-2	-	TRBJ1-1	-	CASSLGTSWDTEAFF	TGTGCCAGCAGCTTAGGGACCTCGTGGGACACTGAAGCTTTCTTT
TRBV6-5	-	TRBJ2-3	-	CASSYSLGVGTDTQYF	TGTGCCAGCAGTTACTCGCTGGGGGTGGGCACAGATACGCAGTATTTT
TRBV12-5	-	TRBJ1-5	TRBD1	CASGLVQGGVNQPQHF	TGTGCTAGTGGTTTGGTACAGGGGGGGGTTAATCAGCCCCAGCATTTT
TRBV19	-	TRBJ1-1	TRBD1	CATERGQGVYTEAFF	TGTGCCACCGAGCGGGGACAGGGGGTCTACACTGAAGCTTTCTTT
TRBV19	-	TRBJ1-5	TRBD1	CASSIFRDSQPQHF	TGTGCCAGTAGTATTTTTCGGGACAGTCAGCCCCAGCATTTT
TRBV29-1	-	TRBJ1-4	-	CSVQINEKLFF	TGCAGCGTACAGATTAATGAAAAACTGTTTTTT
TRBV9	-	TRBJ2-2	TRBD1	CASSPPPGQGKLGAGELFF	TGTGCCAGCAGCCCCCCCCCGGGACAGGGAAAACTCGGCGCCGGGGAGCTGTTTTTT
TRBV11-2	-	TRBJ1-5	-	CASSLQGMQPQHF	TGTGCCAGCAGCTTACAGGGAATGCAGCCCCAGCATTTT
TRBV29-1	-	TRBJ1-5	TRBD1	CSVDSGQGDQPQHF	TGCAGCGTCGACTCCGGACAGGGGGATCAGCCCCAGCATTTT
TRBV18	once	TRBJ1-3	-	CASSPESHVRSLNFAYSGNTIYF	TGTGCCAGCTCACCAGAATCACACGTCCGTTCCCTGAACTTCGCTTACTCTGGAAACACCATATATTTT
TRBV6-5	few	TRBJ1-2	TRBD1	CASSRPGQGYGYTF	TGTGCCAGCAGCCGACCGGGACAGGGGTATGGCTACACCTTC
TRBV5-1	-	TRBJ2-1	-	CASRRVIAQDNEQFF	TGCGCCAGCAGGCGTGTGATAGCACAAGACAATGAGCAGTTCTTC
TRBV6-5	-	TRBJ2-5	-	CASSYPGARKTQYF	TGTGCCAGCAGTTACCCCGGGGCTCGGAAGACCCAGTACTTC
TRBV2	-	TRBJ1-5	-	CASRNRVGNQPQHF	TGTGCCAGCAGGAACAGGGTTGGCAATCAGCCCCAGCATTTT
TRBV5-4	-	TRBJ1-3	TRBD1	CASSLAVGQGTGNTIYF	TGTGCCAGCAGCTTGGCCGTGGGACAGGGAACTGGAAACACCATATATTTT
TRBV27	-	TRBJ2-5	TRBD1	CASSWTGQETQYF	TGTGCCAGCAGTTGGACAGGGCAAGAGACCCAGTACTTC
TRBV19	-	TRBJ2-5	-	CASSIKGDPIETQYF	TGTGCCAGTAGTATAAAAGGGGATCCAATAGAGACCCAGTACTTC
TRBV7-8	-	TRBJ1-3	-	CASNQQGPGNTIYF	TGTGCCAGCAACCAACAGGGTCCTGGAAACACCATATATTTT
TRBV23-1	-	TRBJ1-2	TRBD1	CASSQMGGQVLNIYGYTF	TGCGCCAGCAGTCAAATGGGAGGACAGGTGTTGAATATTTATGGCTACACCTTC